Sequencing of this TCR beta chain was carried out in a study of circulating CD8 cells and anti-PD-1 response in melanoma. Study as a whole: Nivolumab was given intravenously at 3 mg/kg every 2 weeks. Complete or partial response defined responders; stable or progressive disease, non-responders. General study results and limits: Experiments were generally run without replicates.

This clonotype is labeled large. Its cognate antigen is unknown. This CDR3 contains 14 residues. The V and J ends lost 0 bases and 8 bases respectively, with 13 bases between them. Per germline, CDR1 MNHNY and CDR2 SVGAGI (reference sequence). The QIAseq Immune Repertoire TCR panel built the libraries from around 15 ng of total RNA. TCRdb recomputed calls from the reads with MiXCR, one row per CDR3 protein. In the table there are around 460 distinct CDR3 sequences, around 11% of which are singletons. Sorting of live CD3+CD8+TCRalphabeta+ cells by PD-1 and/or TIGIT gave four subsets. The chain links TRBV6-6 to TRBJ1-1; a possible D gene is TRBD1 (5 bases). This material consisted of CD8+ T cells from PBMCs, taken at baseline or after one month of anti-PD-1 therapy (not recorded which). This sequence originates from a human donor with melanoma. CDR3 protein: CASSYSRTGTEAFF. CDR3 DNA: TGTGCCAGCAGTTACTCGCGAACCGGGACCGAAGCTTTCTTT.